The clone carrying this T cell receptor (beta chain) has just a few counts. These data come from a study of T-cell reconstitution after alpha-beta-depleted transplantation in children. Unique molecular identifiers were used to barcode this TCRbeta library. TCRdb re-analysed the PCR reads in MiXCR, keeping a single row per CDR3 protein. The repertoire holds 450,000 to 500,000 distinct CDR3 sequences, with 9.5% to 15% as singletons. CDR1 SGHRS and CDR2 YFSETQ come from the germline V gene. This CDR3 spans 11 amino acids. After removal of 2 bases from V and 9 bases from J, the junction contained 1 base not matched to a gene.

The material was PBMCs from the stem cell graft donor, obtained from the stem cell graft. The rearrangement uses TRBV5-1 and TRBJ2-7; 8 nucleotides align to TRBD2. This receptor was identified in a human donor who donated a stem cell graft to a child with combined immunodeficiency. DNA of the CDR3: TGCGCCAGCAGCTTCGCGGGAGGGCAGTACTTC. This gives the protein CASSFAGGQYF.